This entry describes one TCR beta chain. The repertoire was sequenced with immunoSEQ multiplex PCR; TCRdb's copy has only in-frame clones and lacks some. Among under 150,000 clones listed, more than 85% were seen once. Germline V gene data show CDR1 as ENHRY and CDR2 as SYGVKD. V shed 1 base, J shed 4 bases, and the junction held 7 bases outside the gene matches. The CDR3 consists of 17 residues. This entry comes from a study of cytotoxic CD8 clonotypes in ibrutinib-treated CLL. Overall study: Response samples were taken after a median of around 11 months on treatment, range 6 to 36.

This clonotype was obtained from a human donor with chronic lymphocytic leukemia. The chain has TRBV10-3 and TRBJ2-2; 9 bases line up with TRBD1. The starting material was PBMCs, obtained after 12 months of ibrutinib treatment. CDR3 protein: CAISEFSGQGRTGELFF. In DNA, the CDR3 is TGTGCCATCAGTGAGTTTTCGGGACAGGGACGCACCGGGGAGCTGTTTTTT.